This TCR beta chain was sequenced during a study of T cell responses to AZD1222 COVID-19 vaccine. In the study overall: Second-dose groups at about 4 or about 12 weeks were pooled.

About this clone itself: Its antigen is not known.

Libraries were prepared by immunoSEQ multiplex PCR; TCRdb keeps only in-frame clonotypes and omits some of them. The data show roughly 78,000 clones, about 82% seen once. CDR1 is SGHDT, CDR2 YYEEEE, per germline. V lost 0 bases to trimming and J lost 2 bases, with 14 bases between them. The CDR3 loop spans 16 amino acids. Study outcomes and limitations: Regions 160-218 and 743-854 held dominance among vaccine-associated CD4 TCRs, which spanned spike. All repertoire sampling was performed exclusively after the peak T cell response. The sample set comprised mostly white British donors with more females, and clonal diversity was possibly underestimated.

The source material was peripheral blood, sampled on day 0 of AZD1222 vaccination. The receptor was isolated from an adult in good health. This chain uses TRBV5-6 with TRBJ1-2; unclear D gene. Here the CDR3 DNA reads TGTGCCAGCAGCTTGGCTCGCCTCCTGCTAAACTATGGCTACACCTTC. Protein: CASSLARLLLNYGYTF. Looking up the rest from reference TRBV5-6 and TRBJ1-2 gives the full variable domain: DAGVTQSPTHLIKTRGQQVTLRCSPKSGHDTVSWYQQALGQGPQFIFQYYEEEERQRGNFPDRFSGHQFPNYSSELNVNALLLGDSALYLCASSLARLLLNYGYTFGSGTRLTVV.